The entry that follows covers one TCR beta chain sequence. This entry is derived from a study of blood T cell repertoires in COVID-19. As for the study in general: Sources were T cells, B-cell-depleted T cells, or PBMCs; the material itself was cDNA or gDNA.

Participants reported their clinical history, and cohort assignment relied on those reports. Produced via immunoSEQ multiplex PCR; TCRdb's table is partial and in-frame only. The sample yields about 220,000 clones, approximately 83% seen once. This clonotype was sampled from a woman aged 40 to 50 with acute COVID-19. The specimen was PBMCs or T cells enriched from blood (not recorded which).

CDR3 sequence reads: CASSGNRGLGYTF. The CDR3, as DNA: TGTGCCAGTAGTGGAAACAGGGGGCTCGGCTACACCTTC. The chain recombines TRBV19 with TRBJ1-2; TRBD1 matches at 9 bases. J gave up 8 bases and V 5 bases, and 6 bases lay outside the gene matches. This CDR3 is 13 amino acids long. The germline V gene encodes CDR1 LNHDA and CDR2 SQIVND (reference sequence).